This T cell receptor (beta chain) was captured in a study of technical replicates of blood from a handful of donors. This table comes from immunoSEQ multiplex PCR, and its TCRdb copy is limited to in-frame clones, with some not included. Seen here are over 50,000 clones, 94% observed once, and the top ten hold 0.22%. The receptor was derived from a human donor in good health. Sample: T cells isolated from PBMCs.

The CDR3 coding sequence is TGTGCCAGCAGCTTAATGGGGGGCTACAATGAGCAGTTCTTC. It specifies CASSLMGGYNEQFF. This sequence joins TRBV11-3 and TRBJ2-1; D might be TRBD2 (6 bases). With 2 bases removed from V and 3 bases from J, the gap between germline ends came to 8 bases. CDR1 and CDR2 (germline): SGHNT, YENEEA. This CDR3 is 14 amino acids long.